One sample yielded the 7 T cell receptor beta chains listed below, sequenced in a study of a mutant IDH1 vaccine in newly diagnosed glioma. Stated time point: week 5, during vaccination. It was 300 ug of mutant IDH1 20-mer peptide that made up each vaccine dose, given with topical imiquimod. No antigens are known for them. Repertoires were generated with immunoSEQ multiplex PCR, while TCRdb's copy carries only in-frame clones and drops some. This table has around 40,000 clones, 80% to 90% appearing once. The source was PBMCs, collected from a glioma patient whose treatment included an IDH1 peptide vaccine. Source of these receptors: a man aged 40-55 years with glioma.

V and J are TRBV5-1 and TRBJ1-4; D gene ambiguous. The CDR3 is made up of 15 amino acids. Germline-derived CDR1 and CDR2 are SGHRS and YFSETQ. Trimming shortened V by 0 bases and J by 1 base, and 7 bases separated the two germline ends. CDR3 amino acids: CASSLGILTNEKLFF. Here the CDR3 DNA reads TGCGCCAGCAGCTTGGGTATTTTAACTAATGAAAAACTGTTTTTT.

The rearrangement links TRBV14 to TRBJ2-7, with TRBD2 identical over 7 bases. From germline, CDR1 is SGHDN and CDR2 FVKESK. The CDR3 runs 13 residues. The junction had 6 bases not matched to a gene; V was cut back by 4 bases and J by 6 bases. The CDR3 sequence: CASSLFGGGEQYF. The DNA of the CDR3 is TGTGCCAGCAGCCTCTTTGGCGGGGGCGAGCAGTACTTC.

This CDR3 reads CASSPPGLAGIEQYF. CDR3 in DNA: TGTGCCAGCAGCCCCCCGGGACTAGCGGGGATCGAGCAGTACTTC. The gene calls are TRBV7-2 and TRBJ2-7; 13 positions agree with TRBD2. Germline lookup yields CDR1 SGHTA and CDR2 FQGNSA. This CDR3 has 15 residues. Trimming at V came to 5 bases and at J to 6 bases, leaving 7 bases not matched to a gene.

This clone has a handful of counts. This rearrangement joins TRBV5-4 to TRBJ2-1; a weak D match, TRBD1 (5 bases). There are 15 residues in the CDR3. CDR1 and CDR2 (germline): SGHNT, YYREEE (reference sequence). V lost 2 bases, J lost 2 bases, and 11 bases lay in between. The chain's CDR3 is CASSLGREPYNEQFF. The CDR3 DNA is TGTGCCAGCAGCTTAGGCAGGGAACCCTACAATGAGCAGTTCTTC.

DNA of the CDR3: TGTGCCAGCAGCTTAACTCTAGGAGCGAGGGAGACCCAGTACTTC. It translates to CASSLTLGARETQYF. This sequence joins TRBV7-3 and TRBJ2-5; D unclear. Trimming left V 0 bases short and J 5 bases short, with 13 bases between. CDR1 is SGHTA, CDR2 FQGTGA, per germline. The CDR3 has 15 residues.

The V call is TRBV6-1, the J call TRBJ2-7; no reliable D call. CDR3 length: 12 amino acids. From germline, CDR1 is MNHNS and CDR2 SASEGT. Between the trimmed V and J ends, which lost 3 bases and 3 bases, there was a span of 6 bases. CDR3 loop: CASSDSFYEQYF. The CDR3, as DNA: TGTGCCAGCAGTGATTCGTTCTACGAGCAGTACTTC.

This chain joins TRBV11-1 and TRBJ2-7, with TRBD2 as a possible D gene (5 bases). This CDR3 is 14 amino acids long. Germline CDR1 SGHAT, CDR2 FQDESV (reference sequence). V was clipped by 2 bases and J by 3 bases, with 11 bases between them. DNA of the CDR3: TGTGCCAGCAGCTTAACGGGGATCGGCTACGAGCAGTACTTC. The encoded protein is CASSLTGIGYEQYF.